A selection of T cell receptor beta chains follows, all from one sample in a study of control samples from healthy donors and cancer patients. Clones were sequenced by immunoSEQ multiplex PCR, and TCRdb holds only the in-frame ones, with some missing. The sample yields about 52,000 clones, roughly 95% seen once. The sequencing input was blood. Receptor source: a man aged 30-40 years in good health. The CDR3 runs from the conserved cysteine through the conserved F or W. The D gene is left open where the match is weak. Size is stated for part of the rows, as once, few or many counts, or as a class when the clone is expanded.

d_call,clone_size,j_call,v_call,cdr3_nt,cdr3_aa
-,-,TRBJ1-1,TRBV5-4,TGTGCCAGCAGCTTGACAGGGCCTTTGAACACTGAAGCTTTCTTT,CASSLTGPLNTEAFF
-,once,TRBJ2-2,TRBV7-2,TGTGCCAGCAGCTTAGGGGGGCGAACGGCCGGGGAGCTGTTTTTT,CASSLGGRTAGELFF
-,-,TRBJ1-5,TRBV6-2/TRBV6-3,TGTGCCAGCAGTTACGGCATGGGGCATCAGCCCCAGCATTTT,CASSYGMGHQPQHF
-,-,TRBJ2-7,TRBV7-8,TGTGCCAGCAGCTCGGCCACAGGCTCCTACGAGCAGTACTTC,CASSSATGSYEQYF
TRBD1,-,TRBJ1-3,TRBV6-5,TGTGCCAGCAGTTACTTGGGACAGCTCTCTGGAAACACCATATATTTT,CASSYLGQLSGNTIYF
TRBD2,-,TRBJ2-1,TRBV6-6,TGTGCCAGCAGTTCCCTCGGGACTAGCGGATACAATGAGCAGTTCTTC,CASSSLGTSGYNEQFF
-,once,TRBJ1-3,TRBV7-9,TGTGCCAGCAGCTTAGATACTAGGCCAGTCGGGGACACCATATATTTT,CASSLDTRPVGDTIYF
-,once,TRBJ2-1,TRBV30,TGTGCCTGGAGTGGGGAGACCTACAATGAGCAGTTCTTC,CAWSGETYNEQFF
-,-,TRBJ1-5,TRBV2,TGTGCCAGCAGTTTTCAGGGGAGCAATCAGCCCCAGCATTTT,CASSFQGSNQPQHF
TRBD1,-,TRBJ1-6,TRBV2,TGTGCCAGCCGACAGGGGAGCTCCTATAATTCACCCCTCCACTTT,CASRQGSSYNSPLHF
TRBD1,-,TRBJ2-7,TRBV6-5,TGTGCCAGCAACTCACGGACAGGGCAGTACTTC,CASNSRTGQYF
-,-,TRBJ1-2,TRBV5-4,TGTGCCAGCAGCCCCGGGGACTATGGCTACACCTTC,CASSPGDYGYTF
TRBD1,-,TRBJ1-5,TRBV4-1,TGCGCCAGCAGCCAAAGGACAGGTCCTAGCAATCAGCCCCAGCATTTT,CASSQRTGPSNQPQHF
-,-,TRBJ1-5,TRBV7-2,TGTGCCAGCAGCTCCTTTTCCGGGACACCGCAGCCCCAGCATTTT,CASSSFSGTPQPQHF
TRBD1,-,TRBJ1-5,TRBV15,TGTGCCACCAGCAGAGAACAGGGGGTAAATCAGCCCCAGCATTTT,CATSREQGVNQPQHF
TRBD1,-,TRBJ2-2,TRBV7-7,TGTGCTAGCAGCCTAACAGGGGGCAGCACCGGGGAGCTGTTTTTT,CASSLTGGSTGELFF
TRBD1,-,TRBJ2-1,TRBV29-1,TGCAGCGCCAATTCACAGGGGGCCCTCATCTTC,CSANSQGALIF
-,-,TRBJ2-7,TRBV19,TGTGCCAGTAGTATTGGGGCCTCCTACGAGCAGTACTTC,CASSIGASYEQYF
-,-,TRBJ2-5,TRBV28,TGTGCCAGCAGTCTCTCAGGCCTCGGGGAGACCCAGTACTTC,CASSLSGLGETQYF
-,-,TRBJ1-4,TRBV9,TGTGCCAGCAGCGCCTACGGGGCGAATGAAAAACTGTTTTTT,CASSAYGANEKLFF
TRBD2,-,TRBJ2-7,TRBV5-1,TGCGCCAGCAGCTTGGCGGCGGGAGAATACGAGCAGTACTTC,CASSLAAGEYEQYF
TRBD2,-,TRBJ2-7,TRBV5-1,TGCGCCAGCAGCTCGGATATACTTCCCGGGACTATGGCCTACGAGCAGTACTTC,CASSSDILPGTMAYEQYF
-,-,TRBJ2-7,TRBV5-4,TGTGCCAGCAGCTCTACCGGGACGCAGACCTACGAGCAGTACTTC,CASSSTGTQTYEQYF
-,-,TRBJ1-1,TRBV5-8,TGTGCCAGCAGCTTGTATGGCGGGGCCATCACTGAAGCTTTCTTT,CASSLYGGAITEAFF
-,-,TRBJ2-7,TRBV6-5,TGTGCCAGCAGAGATCCGGGGTACGAGCAGTACTTC,CASRDPGYEQYF